The rows below give T cell receptor beta chains drawn from one sample of a study of cytomegalovirus exposure and HLA in healthy donors. Profiled with immunoSEQ multiplex PCR; TCRdb holds only in-frame clones, not every one. The sample includes 130,000 or so clones, roughly 80% of them seen just once. The specimen sequenced was PBMCs. The receptors here all came from a woman in her thirties or forties in good health and CMV-seronegative. The CDR3 runs from the conserved cysteine through the conserved F or W. D genes are given only for firm matches. Clone size appears in some rows only: once, few, many, or a class for an expanded clone.

size,D,J,V,DNA,CDR3
-,TRBD1,TRBJ2-7,TRBV10-3,TGTGCCACCGAACAGGGGGTGATCTCCTACGAGCAGTACTTC,CATEQGVISYEQYF
-,-,TRBJ2-6,TRBV4-1,TGCGCCAGCAGCCGAGACTCTGGGGCCAACGGCCTGACTTTC,CASSRDSGANGLTF
-,TRBD1,TRBJ2-1,TRBV19,TGTGCCAGTAGTTGGGTAACAGGGGATTACAATGAGCAGTTCTTC,CASSWVTGDYNEQFF
-,TRBD2,TRBJ2-1,TRBV27,TGTGCCAGCAGGAGAGCGGGAGCTTCCTACAATGAGCAGTTCTTC,CASRRAGASYNEQFF
-,-,TRBJ1-3,TRBV21-1,TGTGCCAGCGAGACAGGGAGTAATTTT,CASETGSNF
once,TRBD2,TRBJ2-1,TRBV4-2,TGTGCCAGCAGCCAAACCCAACTAGCGGGCCACAATGAGCAGTTCTTC,CASSQTQLAGHNEQFF
-,-,TRBJ1-4,TRBV15,TGTGCCACCAGCAGAGACCACGGGAGTGAAAAACTGTTTTTT,CATSRDHGSEKLFF
-,-,TRBJ2-2,TRBV4-2,TGTGCCAGCAGAGTGGGGCGGGACCCCACCGGGGAGCTGTTTTTT,CASRVGRDPTGELFF
few,-,TRBJ1-1,TRBV2,TGTGCCATCTACGACGGGAATGAAGCTTTCTTT,CAIYDGNEAFF
-,-,TRBJ2-1,TRBV7-9,TGTGCCAGCAGCTTATTCATCGCAGGTCCCCCGGATGAGCAGTTCTTC,CASSLFIAGPPDEQFF
-,TRBD2,TRBJ2-1,TRBV5-5,TGTGCCAGCAGCTTGAGCCTAGCGGGACGTTACAATGAGCAGTTCTTC,CASSLSLAGRYNEQFF
-,-,TRBJ1-4,TRBV2,TGTGCCAGCAGTGGATCAGGGGTTGAAAAACTGTTTTTT,CASSGSGVEKLFF
-,TRBD1,TRBJ1-1,TRBV19,TGTGCCAGTAGTTCCCCCCGGGACAGGGATTCCCGTAGGGGAGCTTTCTTT,CASSSPRDRDSRRGAFF
-,-,TRBJ1-2,TRBV25-1,TGTGCCAGCAGTGAAGGACAGAGGACTGGCTACACCTTC,CASSEGQRTGYTF
few,TRBD2,TRBJ2-1,TRBV6-1,TGTGCCAGCCGACGACTAGCCCACAATGAGCAGTTCTTC,CASRRLAHNEQFF
-,-,TRBJ2-1,TRBV23-1,TGCGCCAGCCCCGCCGGTGATTTTCGGTTCTTC,CASPAGDFRFF
-,-,TRBJ2-7,TRBV5-8,TGTGCCAGCAGCTGGCGGGGTGAGCAGTACTTC,CASSWRGEQYF
-,-,TRBJ1-5,TRBV28,TGTGCCAGCAGTTTTACGAGGTATAGCAATCAGCCCCAGCATTTT,CASSFTRYSNQPQHF